Below are 16 T cell receptor beta chains sequenced from a single sample in a study of T cells in localized non-small cell lung cancer. The protocol was immunoSEQ multiplex PCR, while the TCRdb copy is restricted to in-frame clones and leaves out a portion. The data contain fewer than 3,000 clones, approximately 30% of them seen just once; the ten biggest clones take up around 19%. This sample comprised normal lung tissue next to the tumor, obtained before any cancer treatment. The receptors come from a female donor over 55 with stage I squamous cell lung carcinoma.

This chain links TRBV12-5 with TRBJ2-1, with D perhaps matching TRBD2 (6 bases). Trimming stripped 7 bases from V and 4 bases from J, with 14 bases between. CDR3 size: 14 residues. Germline V gene lookup returns CDR1 LGHNT and CDR2 FRNRAP. CDR3 sequence (DNA): TGTGCTAGTGTCCCGGAGGGCTTTTACAATGAGCAGTTCTTC. It is translated as CASVPEGFYNEQFF.

The chain carries TRBV30 and TRBJ1-2; TRBD1 matches at 7 bases. The CDR3 runs 13 residues. Germline trimming cut 3 bases from V and 8 bases from J; bases unmatched to any gene: 9. Per germline, CDR1 GTSNPN and CDR2 SVGIG (reference sequence). The CDR3 here is CAWSVGGGAGYTF. The CDR3, as DNA: TGTGCCTGGAGCGTAGGAGGGGGCGCAGGCTACACCTTC.

The chain links TRBV18 to TRBJ2-1; D is undetermined. This CDR3 region has 13 residues. The germline CDR1 and CDR2 sequences are KGHSH and LQKENI. The germline V and J ends were trimmed by 3 bases and 8 bases, with 11 bases remaining between them. The chain's CDR3 is CASSPWPGDEQFF. CDR3 sequence (DNA): TGTGCCAGCTCACCGTGGCCTGGGGATGAGCAGTTCTTC.

J is TRBJ1-1 and V is TRBV6-8; D unclear. The CDR3 is 12 amino acids. Between the trimmed V and J ends, which lost 10 bases and 1 base, there was a span of 10 bases. The germline V gene encodes CDR1 MNHGY and CDR2 SAAAGT. In nucleotides, the CDR3 is TGTGCCACCAGCCCACAGAACACTGAAGCTTTCTTT. Protein: CATSPQNTEAFF.

The V call is TRBV5-1, the J call TRBJ2-2, with 9 bases aligning to TRBD2. CDR1 is SGHRS and CDR2 is YFSETQ in the germline V gene. Losses at the gene ends were 4 bases for V and 4 bases for J; bases not matched to a gene: 8. The CDR3 runs 16 residues. The DNA for the CDR3 is TGCGCCAGCAGCGAAAGCGGGAGGACTTTCACCGGGGAGCTGTTTTTT. It encodes CASSESGRTFTGELFF. Full variable domain (remainder filled in from reference TRBV5-1 and TRBJ2-2): KAGVTQTPRYLIKTRGQQVTLSCSPISGHRSVSWYQQTPGQGLQFLFEYFSETQRNKGNFPGRFSGRQFSNSRSEMNVSTLELGDSALYLCASSESGRTFTGELFFGEGSRLTVL.

This clone was detected only a few times. The J gene is TRBJ1-5, the V gene TRBV6-8; 7 bases agree with TRBD1. This CDR3 spans 15 amino acids. J gave up 0 bases and V 6 bases, and 5 bases lay outside the gene matches. The germline V gene encodes CDR1 MNHGY and CDR2 SAAAGT. For the CDR3, the DNA is TGTGCCAGCAGCCAGGGGGTTTATAGCAATCAGCCCCAGCATTTT. Its protein is CASSQGVYSNQPQHF.

This clone was counted a few times. The chain joins TRBV11-3 to TRBJ1-2; D gene ambiguous. CDR1 is SGHNT, CDR2 YENEEA, per germline. Trimming shortened V by 2 bases and J by 1 base, and 8 bases separated the two germline ends. CDR3 length equals 14 residues. The CDR3 coding sequence is TGTGCCAGCAGCTTAAGGCCGGTTAACTATGGCTACACCTTC. It codes for CASSLRPVNYGYTF.

This clone showed up just a few times. The chain joins TRBV6-8 to TRBJ1-4; D possibly corresponds to TRBD1 (5 bases). CDR3 length: 14 amino acids. Germline CDR1 reads MNHGY; CDR2 reads SAAAGT. The germline V and J ends were trimmed by 8 bases and 0 bases, with 10 bases remaining between them. The CDR3 reads CASGDVATNEKLFF. The DNA for the CDR3 is TGTGCCAGCGGGGACGTCGCAACTAATGAAAAACTGTTTTTT.

The genes are TRBV2 and TRBJ1-4; 7 bases line up with TRBD1. The CDR3 has 13 residues. CDR1 and CDR2 (germline): SNHLY, FYNNEI. V was pared by 9 bases and J by 5 bases, with 6 bases of the junction left unmatched. CDR3 bases: TGTGCCAGTGCCGGGACAGAAAATGAAAAACTGTTTTTT. This encodes CASAGTENEKLFF.

This chain links TRBV28 with TRBJ1-1; 10 bases align to TRBD1. The CDR3 totals 16 residues. Germline values: CDR1 MDHEN, CDR2 SYDVKM. V shed 3 bases and J 0 bases; nucleotides not matched to a gene: 4. The CDR3 reads CASSFGGTGVNTEAFF. DNA for the CDR3: TGTGCCAGCAGTTTCGGAGGGACAGGGGTGAACACTGAAGCTTTCTTT.

This clone was seen only a few times. This sequence joins TRBV19 and TRBJ1-1, with 7 bases aligning to TRBD1. CDR1 LNHDA and CDR2 SQIVND come from the germline V gene (reference sequence). The CDR3 extends over 14 amino acids. V lost 9 bases and J lost 0; bases outside the gene matches: 7. CDR3 amino acids: CASRTGPLNTEAFF. The CDR3 DNA follows: TGTGCCAGCCGGACAGGCCCATTGAACACTGAAGCTTTCTTT.

This clone was observed a few times. The genes are TRBV2 and TRBJ2-3, with no clear D. CDR3 size: 13 residues. The germline V gene has CDR1 SNHLY and CDR2 FYNNEI. Trimming cost V 8 bases and J 1 base, with 10 bases left between them. CDR3 amino acids: CASLDWRTDTQYF. DNA of the CDR3: TGTGCCAGCCTAGACTGGCGCACAGATACGCAGTATTTT. Complete variable domain (other parts from reference TRBV2 and TRBJ2-3): EPEVTQTPSHQVTQMGQEVILRCVPISNHLYFYWYRQILGQKVEFLVSFYNNEISEKSEIFDDQFSVERPDGSNFTLKIRSTKLEDSAMYFCASLDWRTDTQYFGPGTRLTVL.

The chain combines TRBV19 with TRBJ2-5; 7 bases are a match to TRBD2. V lost 3 bases to trimming and J lost 0 bases; unmatched junction nucleotides: 1. This CDR3 spans 14 amino acids. Germline assignment: CDR1 LNHDA and CDR2 SQIVND (reference sequence). DNA for the CDR3: TGTGCCAGTAGTATCGGGACTAACCAAGAGACCCAGTACTTC. Residues: CASSIGTNQETQYF.

This clone has only a few counts. This chain links TRBV6-8 with TRBJ1-5; 9 nucleotides agree with TRBD1. Germline-derived CDR1 and CDR2 are MNHGY and SAAAGT. CDR3 length: 13 amino acids. Trimming cost V 6 bases and J 6 bases; bases outside gene matches: 3. CDR3 protein: CASRGQGSQPQHF. CDR3 in DNA: TGTGCCAGCAGGGGACAGGGAAGTCAGCCCCAGCATTTT.

J is TRBJ2-2 and V is TRBV5-1; D might be TRBD1 (5 bases). CDR3 length: 14 residues. The V gene lost 2 bases and the J gene lost 5 bases, with 10 bases spanning the gap. Germline assignment: CDR1 SGHRS and CDR2 YFSETQ. The DNA for the CDR3 is TGCGCCAGCAGCTTTGGGGCCCTGACCGGGGAGCTGTTTTTT. It is translated as CASSFGALTGELFF.

This clone ranks as large. This chain connects TRBV30 to TRBJ2-2, with no clear D. The germline V gene has CDR1 GTSNPN and CDR2 SVGIG (reference sequence). The CDR3 extends over 12 amino acids. V was shortened by 3 bases and J by 4 bases, with 6 bases between the two germline ends. CDR3: CAWRLITGELFF. In DNA form, the CDR3 reads TGTGCCTGGAGACTAATCACCGGGGAGCTGTTTTTT.